Listed here is a single T cell receptor (beta chain). Its specificity is unknown. Time point specified: pre-treatment sample, taken before nivolumab and TIL therapy. Pleural nodules or supraclavicular lymph nodes made up most of the excised metastases sampled. The data stem from a study of TIL therapy for anti-PD-1-resistant metastatic lung cancer. On the study more broadly: Patients had a median age of around 56 years (range about 35-80).

Per germline, CDR1 SGHTA and CDR2 FQGNSA. The CDR3 has 14 residues. Losses at the gene ends were 6 bases for V and 2 bases for J; bases not matched to a gene: 6. This was the immunoSEQ v3 assay. Survey-level samples got about 2 million read pairs; deep-level samples got roughly 4.5-6.5 million. Method: immunoSEQ multiplex PCR; TCRdb's copy keeps in-frame clones and lacks some. The profile covers over 20,000 clones, with roughly 72% appearing a single time and roughly 7.3% taken by the ten largest. Findings and caveats of the study: Many TIL product clones were absent from baseline tumor, suggesting clonal contraction.

The chain uses TRBV7-2 and TRBJ2-7; 8 bases line up with TRBD2. This TCR derives from a person aged 25-85 years with non-small cell lung cancer. The source was tumor tissue, collected at baseline. The CDR3 sequence is CASRKTGGAYEQYF. DNA for the CDR3: TGTGCCAGCAGGAAAACGGGGGGGGCCTACGAGCAGTACTTC.